These 14 T cell receptor beta chains share one sample of origin, sequenced in a study of blood T cells in healthy people across ages. Using a J-beta primer mix together with a sample-barcoded 5' primer, a second PCR was run for roughly 6 to 12 cycles. TCRdb re-called the 5' RACE reads through MiXCR, storing one row per CDR3 protein. The sample carries approximately 1.5 million distinct CDR3 sequences, around 35% recorded once. The sequenced sample consisted of blood. These receptors were taken from a woman younger than 45 in good health.

The chain links TRBV12-3 or TRBV12-4 to TRBJ2-7; D not certain. Trimming took off 3 bases at V and 6 bases at J, with 9 bases between the two ends. The CDR3 is 12 amino acids. The CDR3 region has the DNA TGTGCCAGCAGTTTGGTACAGTTCGAGCAGTACTTC. Translation: CASSLVQFEQYF.

The chain carries TRBV9 and TRBJ2-7, with 7 bases identical to TRBD1. The ends lost 2 bases at V and 0 bases at J; junction bases unmatched: 11. The CDR3 has 17 residues. CDR1 is SGDLS and CDR2 is YYNGEE in the germline V gene. DNA for the CDR3: TGTGCCAGCAGCGTTGACGAGGGGGCGGGCAGCTCCTACGAGCAGTACTTC. Its translation is CASSVDEGAGSSYEQYF.

The chain has TRBV9 and TRBJ2-3; D might be TRBD1 or TRBD2, each matching 5 bases. The germline V and J ends were trimmed by 3 bases and 2 bases, with 13 bases remaining between them. Germline lookup yields CDR1 SGDLS and CDR2 YYNGEE. The CDR3 totals 15 residues. CDR3 DNA sequence: TGTGCCAGCAGCGAGGTTAGGGACCCCACAGATACGCAGTATTTT. Protein sequence: CASSEVRDPTDTQYF.

This clonotype was recorded many times. The chain recombines TRBV15 with TRBJ2-1; D remains ambiguous. The CDR3 length is 12 residues. CDR1 LNHNV and CDR2 YYDKDF come from the germline V gene (reference sequence). V shed 2 bases and J shed 7 bases, with 6 bases lying between them. CDR3 in DNA: TGTGCCACCAGCAGACAGAAAAATGAGCAGTTCTTC. This translates into CATSRQKNEQFF.

This clonotype has more than one count but fewer than ten. The V gene is TRBV4-1, the J gene TRBJ2-1, with D perhaps matching TRBD1 (5 bases). Between the trimmed V and J ends, which lost 2 bases and 6 bases, there was a span of 8 bases. Germline CDR1 MGHRA, CDR2 YSYEKL. This CDR3 has 13 amino acids. The CDR3 DNA follows: TGCGCCAGCAGCCAATTAGACAGCAATGAGCAGTTCTTC. It yields the protein CASSQLDSNEQFF.

The chain is built from TRBV20-1 and TRBJ2-7; no clear D. CDR3 length: 15 amino acids. Germline V gene sequence: CDR1 DFQATT, CDR2 SNEGSKA (reference sequence). V shed 2 bases and J shed 7 bases, with 21 bases lying between them. In DNA form, the CDR3 reads TGCAGTGCTAGATTACAGCCCAAAAATCGGAAGGAGCAGTACTTC. Its protein product is CSARLQPKNRKEQYF.

V and J are TRBV15 and TRBJ2-3; maybe TRBD2 (6 bases). V was clipped by 0 bases and J by 1 base, with 11 bases between them. This CDR3 is 16 amino acids long. Looked up from germline, CDR1 is LNHNV and CDR2 is YYDKDF (reference sequence). CDR3 region: CATSRESGLGTDTQYF. The DNA for the CDR3 is TGTGCCACCAGCAGAGAGAGCGGGTTAGGCACAGATACGCAGTATTTT.

DNA of the CDR3: TGCAGTGCTAGAAGGTCGAACACTGAAGCTTTCTTT. This translates into CSARRSNTEAFF. The chain uses TRBV20-1 and TRBJ1-1, with D hard to call. CDR1 is DFQATT, CDR2 SNEGSKA, per germline (reference sequence). With 2 bases removed from V and 1 base from J, the gap between germline ends came to 5 bases. The CDR3 runs to 12 residues.

This clonotype came up a few times. The chain employs TRBV2 and TRBJ1-2; no clear D. CDR1 and CDR2 from the germline V gene are SNHLY and FYNNEI. Trimming left V 2 bases short and J 8 bases short, with 15 bases between. This CDR3 is 14 amino acids long. CDR3 coding DNA: TGTGCCAGCAGTGAAACTCGGACTTGGCGAGGCTACACCTTC. Residues: CASSETRTWRGYTF. The full variable domain, in which reference TRBV2 and TRBJ1-2 provide the parts outside the CDR3, is EPEVTQTPSHQVTQMGQEVILRCVPISNHLYFYWYRQILGQKVEFLVSFYNNEISEKSEIFDDQFSVERPDGSNFTLKIRSTKLEDSAMYFCASSETRTWRGYTFGSGTRLTVV.

This chain links TRBV29-1 with TRBJ1-5; weak D call: TRBD1 (5 bases). The length of the CDR3 is 14 residues. The V end lost 4 bases, the J end lost 1 base, and 11 bases lay between the germline ends. Germline V gives CDR1 SQVTM, CDR2 ANQGSEA. The CDR3 coding sequence is TGCAGCGTTGTTATTGGGGCGAGCAATCAGCCCCAGCATTTT. Its protein product is CSVVIGASNQPQHF.

This clonotype was found a few times. V is TRBV27 and J is TRBJ1-4; D perhaps matches TRBD1 (5 bases). V was trimmed by 1 base and J by 4 bases, leaving 10 bases between them. Germline assignment: CDR1 MNHEY and CDR2 SMNVEV (reference sequence). The length of the CDR3 is 15 residues. CDR3 bases: TGTGCCAGCAGTTTATTGGGGGGACGTAATGAAAAACTGTTTTTT. Translating gives CASSLLGGRNEKLFF.

The chain is built from TRBV20-1 and TRBJ2-3; 7 bases are shared with TRBD1. The CDR3 has 15 amino acids. The germline gives CDR1 DFQATT, CDR2 SNEGSKA (reference sequence). V was pared by 3 bases and J by 5 bases, with 11 bases of the junction left unmatched. The CDR3 DNA is TGCAGTGCTAGTAACCACATCCCAGGGGGAGATACGCAGTATTTT. Amino acids: CSASNHIPGGDTQYF.

This clonotype showed up just a few times. The chain employs TRBV6-1 and TRBJ2-7; 8 bases map to TRBD2. The germline CDR1 and CDR2 sequences are MNHNS and SASEGT. This CDR3 has 18 amino acids. The ends lost 8 bases at V and 2 bases at J; junction bases unmatched: 20. The CDR3 protein is CASAANGEKRELTYEQYF. The CDR3 nucleotides are TGTGCCAGCGCCGCTAATGGTGAAAAGCGGGAGCTAACCTACGAGCAGTACTTC.

Turning to this clonotype: With a much larger clone just one base away, this may be a read error. The chain is built from TRBV4-1 and TRBJ2-1, with TRBD2 matching 14 bases. Judging by the DNA end, TRBJ2-7 fits better; the J call may be wrong. Per germline, CDR1 MGHRA and CDR2 YSYEKL. The CDR3 totals 15 residues. The CDR3 sequence is CASGLGTSGGYEQYF. In nucleotides, the CDR3 is TGCGCCAGCGGCCTAGGGACTAGCGGGGGCTACGAGCAGTACTTC.